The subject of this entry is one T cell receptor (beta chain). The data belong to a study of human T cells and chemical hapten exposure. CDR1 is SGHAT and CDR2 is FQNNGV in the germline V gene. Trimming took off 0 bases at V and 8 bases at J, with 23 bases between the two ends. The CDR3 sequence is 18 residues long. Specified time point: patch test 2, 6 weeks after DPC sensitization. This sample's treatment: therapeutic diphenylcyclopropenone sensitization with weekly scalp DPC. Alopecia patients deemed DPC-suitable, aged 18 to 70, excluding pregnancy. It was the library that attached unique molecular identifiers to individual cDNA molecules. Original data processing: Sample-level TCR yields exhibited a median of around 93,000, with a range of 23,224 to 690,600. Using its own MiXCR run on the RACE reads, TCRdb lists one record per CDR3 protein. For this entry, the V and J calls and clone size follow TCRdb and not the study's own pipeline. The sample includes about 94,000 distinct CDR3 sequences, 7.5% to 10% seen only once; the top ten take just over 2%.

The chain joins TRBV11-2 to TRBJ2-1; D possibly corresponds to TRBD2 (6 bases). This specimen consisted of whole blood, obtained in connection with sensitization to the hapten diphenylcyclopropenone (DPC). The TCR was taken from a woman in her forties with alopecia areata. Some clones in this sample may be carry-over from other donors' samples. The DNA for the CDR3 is TGTGCCAGCAGCTTAGATCGTTCTACGGGAGTAATTCTATATGAGCAGTTCTTC. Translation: CASSLDRSTGVILYEQFF.